Listed below are T cell receptor beta chains from one sample, sequenced in a study of T cells in Graves' hyperthyroidism and ophthalmopathy. TCRdb re-called the multiplex PCR reads through MiXCR, storing one row per CDR3 protein. Here the sample spans 300,000 to 450,000 distinct CDR3 sequences, about 18% being singletons. The material sequenced was blood. These receptors all stem from a woman aged 25 to 39 with Graves' hyperthyroidism that later progressed to Graves' ophthalmopathy. The conserved cysteine and the conserved F or W are not part of the CDR3 here. A D gene is named only where the DNA matches it firmly. Some rows have no size entry. The others give once, few or many, or a class for an expanded clone.

v_gene	len	d_gene	abundance	CDR3aa
TRBV12-3/TRBV12-4	11	-	few	ASSLIVAYEQY
TRBV10-2	11	-	few	ASRTLNTGELF
TRBV11-1	16	-	-	ASSLLGPRHPSYNEQF
TRBV28	12	-	many	ASSPRGGPPEAF
TRBV2	13	-	many	ASSDGDGRNQPQH
TRBV10-3	13	-	-	AISKLGDSYNEQF
TRBV6-1	12	-	few	ASTRGGANTEAF
TRBV12-3/TRBV12-4	11	TRBD1	-	ASRTGGGETQY
TRBV29-1	12	-	many	SVARTEEATRQY
TRBV4-1	15	-	many	ASSQDGLSSYNSPLH
TRBV29-1	11	-	-	SVERVTYNEQF
TRBV18	13	-	many	ASSPGIYSNQPQH
TRBV19	14	-	few	ASSPMGPSSGNTIY
TRBV20-1	11	-	few	SATRDLSYEQY
TRBV27	13	-	many	ASSFEGGPIETQY
TRBV28	9	-	many	AAQGPYTQY
TRBV15	14	TRBD1	-	ATSTPRDRESGELF
TRBV28	12	-	many	ASSLGAANYGYT
TRBV7-8	11	TRBD1	many	ASSFRDRDEQY
TRBV4-1	14	-	-	ASSPNPALTDYGYT
TRBV19	12	-	many	ASSIKGGGQPQH
TRBV29-1	9	-	few	SVSVGNTIY
TRBV30	12	-	many	AWSVFGVGEKLF
TRBV5-1	13	-	many	ASSPTGEIGNIQY
TRBV10-2	12	-	-	ASSESRSGEKLF
TRBV30	13	-	many	AWSVTWGGTDTQY
TRBV28	13	TRBD2	many	ASSFSGGPYNEQF
TRBV28	13	-	many	ASRKGRVGNEKLF
TRBV19	13	-	-	ASSRRQDTNSPFH
TRBV28	15	-	many	ASSLASSLKWNTEAF
TRBV3-1	12	TRBD1	few	ASSWTGADEKLF
TRBV27	15	TRBD1	few	ASSRQGGPGAAYGYT
TRBV28	15	TRBD2	many	ASKSGSGVTGANVLT
TRBV12-3/TRBV12-4	12	-	once	ASSPQGTSWTQY
TRBV19	12	-	many	ASSMTRSAWKQY
TRBV6-1	14	-	many	ASSETGWEYNQPQH